These 27 T cell receptor beta chains came from one sample sequenced in a study of T cell repertoires in cytomegalovirus infection. What these receptors recognize is not known. TCRdb redid the calling of the reads with MiXCR, one entry per CDR3 protein. In the table there are approximately 390,000 distinct CDR3 sequences, nearly 35% of which are singletons. The specimen comprised cultured PBMCs, sampled from culture after CMV antigen stimulation. Source of these receptors: a human donor in good health (CMV status not recorded). Some clones in this sample may be carry-over from other donors' samples.

The chain couples TRBV7-6 to TRBJ2-1; D is perhaps TRBD2 (5 bases). Germline CDR1 is SGHVS and CDR2 is FNYEAQ. The V gene lost 3 bases and the J gene lost 10 bases, with 10 bases spanning the gap. The length of the CDR3 is 12 residues. CDR3 nucleotides: TGTGCCAGCAGCTTGTCCACGGGGGAGCAGTTCTTC. Translating it yields CASSLSTGEQFF.

This clonotype was detected a few times. The genes are TRBV20-1 and TRBJ2-6; D unclear. The CDR3 sequence is 15 residues long. Trimming removed 2 bases from V and 0 bases from J, with 8 bases in between. Germline-derived CDR1 and CDR2 are DFQATT and SNEGSKA (reference sequence). The CDR3 sequence: CSARQPSSGANVLTF. The CDR3 DNA reads TGCAGTGCTAGACAGCCTAGCTCTGGGGCCAACGTCCTGACTTTC.

The chain employs TRBV29-1 and TRBJ1-4, with TRBD1 matching 7 bases. This CDR3 has 12 residues. The germline V gene encodes CDR1 SQVTM and CDR2 ANQGSEA. With 4 bases clipped from V and 6 bases from J, the junction kept 2 bases outside the gene matches. The CDR3 bases are TGCAGCGTTGCAGGGGGGGATGAAAAACTGTTTTTT. Translating it yields CSVAGGDEKLFF.

The V and J genes are TRBV7-2 and TRBJ1-3; no firm D call. V was clipped by 7 bases and J by 4 bases, with 14 bases between them. CDR1 is SGHTA and CDR2 is FQGNSA in the germline V gene. The CDR3 runs to 14 residues. The CDR3 bases are TGTGCCAGCACCACGGGCGGATCAGGAAACACCATATATTTT. Its protein is CASTTGGSGNTIYF.

This clonotype showed up many times. The chain joins TRBV7-2 to TRBJ2-6, with TRBD1 matching 7 bases. V was clipped by 3 bases and J by 4 bases; unmatched bases: 21. The CDR3 length is 21 residues. Germline loops: CDR1 SGHTA, CDR2 FQGNSA. CDR3 bases: TGTGCCAGCAGCTTTAACATTAACCCGGGACAGATTTTCCTGGGGGCCAACGTCCTGACTTTC. Translated: CASSFNINPGQIFLGANVLTF.

This clonotype was detected only a few times. A read error may produce the germline difference seen at one junction end. The chain carries TRBV27 and TRBJ2-1, with 9 bases matching TRBD2. The CDR3 consists of 14 residues. Germline loops: CDR1 MNHEY, CDR2 SMNVEV (reference sequence). This CDR3 is CASSLTSGYNEQFF. The CDR3 DNA is TGTGCCAGTAGTTTGACTAGCGGATACAATGAGCAGTTCTTC.

The rearrangement uses TRBV6-1 and TRBJ1-1; the match to TRBD1 covers 7 bases. V dropped 5 bases and J dropped 1; count of bases not matched to a gene: 4. CDR3 length: 14 residues. Germline CDR1 is MNHNS and CDR2 is SASEGT. CDR3: CASSLDRRNTEAFF. The CDR3 coding sequence is TGTGCCAGCAGTTTGGACAGGAGGAACACTGAAGCTTTCTTT.

This sequence joins TRBV4-1 and TRBJ2-5; 10 bases match TRBD2. The CDR3 sequence is 16 residues long. Germline V gene data show CDR1 as MGHRA and CDR2 as YSYEKL. Losses at the gene ends were 2 bases for V and 0 bases for J; bases not matched to a gene: 3. DNA for the CDR3: TGCGCCAGCAGCCAACTCGGACTAGCGGACCAAGAGACCCAGTACTTC. Its translation: CASSQLGLADQETQYF.

In this sample, this clonotype turned up a few times. The chain links TRBV11-3 to TRBJ2-7, with TRBD1 matching 12 bases. The length of the CDR3 is 14 residues. Germline lookup yields CDR1 SGHNT and CDR2 YENEEA. Trimming cost V 6 bases and J 5 bases; bases outside gene matches: 5. The CDR3 loop is CASSRDRGHHEQYF. The DNA of the CDR3 is TGTGCCAGCAGTAGGGACAGGGGGCACCACGAGCAGTACTTC.

V is TRBV7-2 and J is TRBJ2-2; tentatively, D is TRBD2 (6 bases). CDR1 is SGHTA, CDR2 FQGNSA, per germline. The CDR3 is made up of 14 amino acids. The germline V and J ends were trimmed by 3 bases and 3 bases, with 8 bases remaining between them. The CDR3 sequence is CASSLRRDTGELFF. CDR3 nucleotides: TGTGCCAGCAGCTTGAGGAGGGACACCGGGGAGCTGTTTTTT.

The rearrangement links TRBV28 to TRBJ2-2, with no clear D. The CDR3 loop spans 15 amino acids. The V gene lost 4 bases and the J gene lost 1 base, with 10 bases spanning the gap. Germline V gives CDR1 MDHEN, CDR2 SYDVKM. CDR3 loop: CASSSGSGNTGELFF. The CDR3 coding sequence is TGTGCCAGCAGTTCTGGGTCAGGGAACACCGGGGAGCTGTTTTTT.

The rearrangement links TRBV5-1 to TRBJ2-1; D ambiguous. Germline CDR1 and CDR2: SGHRS and YFSETQ. The CDR3 is 13 residues long. With 0 bases removed from V and 10 bases from J, the gap between germline ends came to 11 bases. The CDR3 here is CASSLVLKGEQFF. The CDR3 bases are TGCGCCAGCAGCTTGGTATTGAAGGGAGAGCAGTTCTTC.

The chain is built from TRBV11-3 and TRBJ2-1, with TRBD1 matching 7 bases. The germline CDR1 and CDR2 sequences are SGHNT and YENEEA. The V and J ends lost 1 base and 8 bases, in that order; junction bases with no gene match: 5. This CDR3 spans 14 amino acids. Here the CDR3 reads CASSLGQGFDEQFF. CDR3 nucleotide sequence: TGTGCCAGCAGCTTAGGACAGGGATTCGATGAGCAGTTCTTC.

The chain carries TRBV10-3 and TRBJ2-4, with TRBD2 matching over 7 bases. Trimming took 0 bases from V and 0 from J; bases not matched to a gene: 8. Germline V gene data show CDR1 as ENHRY and CDR2 as SYGVKD. The CDR3 runs 18 residues. CDR3 sequence: CAISESPGGSLAKNIQYF. The CDR3 coding sequence is TGTGCCATCAGTGAGTCTCCCGGGGGGAGCCTAGCCAAAAACATTCAGTACTTC.

This clonotype showed up just a few times. This chain connects TRBV20-1 to TRBJ2-7, with D tentatively TRBD1 or TRBD2 (5 bases each). This CDR3 has 12 amino acids. The V and J ends lost 1 base and 5 bases respectively, with 9 bases between them. The germline V gene has CDR1 DFQATT and CDR2 SNEGSKA (reference sequence). As DNA, the CDR3 is TGCAGTGCTAGAGCTCGGGGCGACGAGCAGTACTTC. The encoded protein is CSARARGDEQYF.

This clonotype was seen only a few times. V usage is TRBV7-9 and J usage is TRBJ1-1, with 7 positions matching TRBD1. Trimming at V came to 5 bases and at J to 1 base, leaving 13 bases not matched to a gene. This CDR3 comprises 17 residues. Germline lookup yields CDR1 SEHNR and CDR2 FQNEAQ (reference sequence). CDR3 protein: CASSPGEWTGGNTEAFF. The CDR3 DNA is TGTGCCAGCAGCCCAGGGGAGTGGACAGGTGGGAACACTGAAGCTTTCTTT. The whole variable domain, filled in from reference TRBV7-9 and TRBJ1-1, reads DTGVSQNPRHKITKRGQNVTFRCDPISEHNRLYWYRQTLGQGPEFLTYFQNEAQLEKSRLLSDRFSAERPKGSFSTLEIQRTEQGDSAMYLCASSPGEWTGGNTEAFFGQGTRLTVV.

This sequence joins TRBV19 and TRBJ1-1; TRBD1 might be the D (6 bases). Between the trimmed V and J ends, which lost 3 bases and 3 bases, there was a span of 14 bases. Per germline, CDR1 LNHDA and CDR2 SQIVND (reference sequence). This CDR3 spans 15 amino acids. CDR3 region: CASSMGAGRHTEAFF. In DNA form, the CDR3 reads TGTGCCAGTAGTATGGGGGCAGGGAGGCACACTGAAGCTTTCTTT.

This sequence joins TRBV12-3 or TRBV12-4 and TRBJ1-1, with D tentatively TRBD1 (5 bases). CDR3 size: 14 residues. V shed 3 bases and J shed 1 base, with 9 bases lying between them. DNA for the CDR3: TGTGCCAGCAGTTTTGGGGCCGGGAACACTGAAGCTTTCTTT. Its protein product is CASSFGAGNTEAFF.

J is TRBJ1-3 and V is TRBV7-2; 9 bases match TRBD1. After removal of 5 bases from V and 2 bases from J, the junction contained 13 bases not matched to a gene. Germline CDR1 reads SGHTA; CDR2 reads FQGNSA. This CDR3 region has 18 residues. CDR3: CASSTGTGIPRPGNTIYF. In nucleotides, the CDR3 is TGTGCCAGCAGCACTGGGACAGGGATCCCTCGTCCTGGAAACACCATATATTTT. Based on the CDR3 plus reference TRBV7-2 and TRBJ1-3, the full variable domain is GAGVSQSPSNKVTEKGKDVELRCDPISGHTALYWYRQSLGQGLEFLIYFQGNSAPDKSGLPSDRFSAERTGGSVSTLTIQRTQQEDSAVYLCASSTGTGIPRPGNTIYFGEGSWLTVV.

The sample holds a few counts of this clonotype. This chain joins TRBV7-9 and TRBJ1-1; D is unresolved. CDR1 and CDR2 from the germline V gene are SEHNR and FQNEAQ (reference sequence). Trimming shortened V by 4 bases and J by 0 bases, and 9 bases separated the two germline ends. The CDR3 consists of 14 residues. As DNA, the CDR3 is TGTGCCAGCAGCTCTGCGCCGTTGAACACTGAAGCTTTCTTT. Its translation is CASSSAPLNTEAFF.

The chain carries TRBV5-4 and TRBJ2-1; 9 positions agree with TRBD1. This CDR3 is 14 amino acids long. CDR1 is SGHNT, CDR2 YYREEE, per germline (reference sequence). J gave up 12 bases and V 3 bases, and 10 bases lay outside the gene matches. The CDR3 region is CASSSGQGPTGQFF. The CDR3 DNA reads as TGTGCCAGCAGCTCAGGACAGGGGCCTACCGGGCAGTTCTTC.

This clonotype was recorded only once. This chain uses TRBV20-1 with TRBJ1-2; the match to TRBD1 covers 7 bases. Looked up from germline, CDR1 is DFQATT and CDR2 is SNEGSKA (reference sequence). The CDR3 has 13 residues. With 5 bases clipped from V and 6 bases from J, the junction kept 9 bases outside the gene matches. The CDR3 nucleotides are TGCAGTGCTGGGTTGACAGGGATTCATGGCTACACCTTC. Translation gives CSAGLTGIHGYTF.

CDR3 DNA: TGTGCCACCAGTGACCGATATGGCTACACCTTC. Translating gives CATSDRYGYTF. The chain has TRBV24-1 and TRBJ1-2; no reliable D call. This CDR3 has 11 amino acids. V lost 4 bases to trimming and J lost 5 bases, with 4 bases between them. Germline V gene sequence: CDR1 KGHDR, CDR2 SFDVKD.

This sequence joins TRBV12-3 or TRBV12-4 and TRBJ2-1; possibly TRBD1 for D (5 bases). This CDR3 region has 12 residues. Deletions cut 6 bases from V and 6 bases from J, with 9 bases between. As DNA, the CDR3 is TGTGCCAGCAGCCGGACAAGCAATGAGCAGTTCTTC. Translating it yields CASSRTSNEQFF.

This clonotype was observed a few times. The rearrangement links TRBV6-2 or TRBV6-3 to TRBJ2-7; the match to TRBD2 covers 11 bases. The germline gives CDR1 MNHEY, CDR2 SVGEGT. J gave up 0 bases and V 5 bases, and 6 bases lay outside the gene matches. This CDR3 has 16 amino acids. The CDR3 region has the DNA TGTGCCAGCAGTACTCAGACTAGCGGGAACTCCTACGAGCAGTACGTC. This codes for CASSTQTSGNSYEQYV.

This clonotype was seen ten or more times. The chain combines TRBV6-5 with TRBJ2-5, with D tentatively TRBD1 or TRBD2 (6 bases each). Germline V gene sequence: CDR1 MNHEY, CDR2 SVGAGI. The CDR3 is 13 amino acids. Trimming removed 2 bases at V and 5 bases at J, with 9 bases between. CDR3 residues: CASSYRGEETQYF. CDR3 bases: TGTGCCAGCAGTTACAGGGGGGAGGAGACCCAGTACTTC.

This clonotype was recorded a few times. One end of the junction is discordant with germline, which a read error may explain. The chain has TRBV7-3 and TRBJ2-3; 7 bases line up with TRBD1. The germline gives CDR1 SGHTA, CDR2 FQGTGA. This CDR3 is 12 amino acids long. CDR3 sequence reads: CASSSRQGKMIF. In nucleotides, the CDR3 is TGTGCCAGCAGCTCCAGACAGGGAAAAATGATTTTT.